This T cell receptor beta chain was sequenced during a study of T-cell memory formation after mild COVID-19. Findings and caveats of the study: Contracting clones from day 15 to 85 had balanced CD4/CD8; later expanders favoured CD4+. CD4+ contracting clones lay mainly in CM and EM, CD8+ ones in EMRA. Whether second-wave clones peaking at day 37 were SARS-CoV-2 specific went unconfirmed. Memory from before infection featured some responding clones, which suggests cross-reactive memory joined.

TCRdb processed the 5' RACE reads anew with MiXCR; each CDR3 protein has one entry. The sample contains approximately 82,000 distinct CDR3 sequences, 9.5% to 15% of which appear only once. This clonotype came up many times. Its antigen is not known. The CDR3 is made up of 14 amino acids. Per the germline V gene, CDR1 is SEHNR and CDR2 is FQNEAQ (reference sequence). The ends lost 1 base at V and 5 bases at J; junction bases unmatched: 3. The source is a man aged 18 to 29 who had mild COVID-19 (a few samples of this study predate the infection). Cell type and time point are not known. The chain is built from TRBV7-9 and TRBJ2-3; TRBD2 matches at 7 bases. Sequences were obtained from PBMCs or a T cell subset sorted from them (not recorded which). DNA for the CDR3: TGTGCCAGCAGCTTAGTCGGGGAGGGAGATACGCAGTATTTT. It is translated as CASSLVGEGDTQYF.